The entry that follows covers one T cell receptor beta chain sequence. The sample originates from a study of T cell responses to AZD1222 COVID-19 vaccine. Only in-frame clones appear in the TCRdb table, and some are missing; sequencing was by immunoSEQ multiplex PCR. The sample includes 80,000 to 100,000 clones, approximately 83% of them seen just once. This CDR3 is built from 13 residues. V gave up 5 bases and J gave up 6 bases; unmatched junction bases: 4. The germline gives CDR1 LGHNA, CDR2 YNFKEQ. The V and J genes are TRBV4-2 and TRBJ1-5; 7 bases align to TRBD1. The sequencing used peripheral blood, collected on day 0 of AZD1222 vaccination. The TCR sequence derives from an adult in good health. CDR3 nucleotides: TGTGCCAGCAGCGCAGACAGGGTTCAGCCCCAGCATTTT. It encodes CASSADRVQPQHF.